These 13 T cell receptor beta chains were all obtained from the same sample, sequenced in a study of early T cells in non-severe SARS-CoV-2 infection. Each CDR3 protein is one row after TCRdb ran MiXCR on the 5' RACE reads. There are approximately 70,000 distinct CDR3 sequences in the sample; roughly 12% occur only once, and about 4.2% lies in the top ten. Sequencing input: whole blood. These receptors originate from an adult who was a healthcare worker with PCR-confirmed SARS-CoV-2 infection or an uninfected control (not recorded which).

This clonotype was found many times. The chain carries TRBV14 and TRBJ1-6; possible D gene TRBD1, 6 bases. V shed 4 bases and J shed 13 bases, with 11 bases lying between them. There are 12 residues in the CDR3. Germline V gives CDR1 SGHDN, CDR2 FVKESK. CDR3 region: CASSRPGGPLHF. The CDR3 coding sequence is TGTGCCAGCAGCCGCCCCGGGGGCCCCCTCCACTTT.

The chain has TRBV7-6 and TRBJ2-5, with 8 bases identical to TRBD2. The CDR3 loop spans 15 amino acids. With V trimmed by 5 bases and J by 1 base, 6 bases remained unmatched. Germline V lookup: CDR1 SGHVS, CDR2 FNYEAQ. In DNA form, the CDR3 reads TGTGCCAGCAGCCGCGGACTAGCCCTCCAAGAGACCCAGTACTTC. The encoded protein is CASSRGLALQETQYF.

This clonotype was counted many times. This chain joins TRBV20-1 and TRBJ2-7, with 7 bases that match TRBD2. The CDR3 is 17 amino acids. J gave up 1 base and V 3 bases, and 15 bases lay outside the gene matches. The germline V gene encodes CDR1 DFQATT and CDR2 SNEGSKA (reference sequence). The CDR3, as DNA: TGCAGTGCTAGTAGTGCGGTTAGGCGGGAGCCTTCCTACGAGCAGTACTTC. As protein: CSASSAVRREPSYEQYF.

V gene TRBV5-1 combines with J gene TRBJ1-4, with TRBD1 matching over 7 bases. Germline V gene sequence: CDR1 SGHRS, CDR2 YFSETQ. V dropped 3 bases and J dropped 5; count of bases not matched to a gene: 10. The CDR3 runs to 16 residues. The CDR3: CASSYHRGPSNEKLFF. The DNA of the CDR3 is TGCGCCAGCAGCTATCACAGGGGACCAAGCAATGAAAAACTGTTTTTT.

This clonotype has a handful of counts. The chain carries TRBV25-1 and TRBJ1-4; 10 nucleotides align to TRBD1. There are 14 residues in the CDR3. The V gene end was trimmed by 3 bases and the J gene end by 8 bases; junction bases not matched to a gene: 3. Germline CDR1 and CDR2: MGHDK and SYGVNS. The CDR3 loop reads CASSEGQGREKLFF. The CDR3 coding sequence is TGTGCCAGCAGTGAGGGACAGGGGAGAGAAAAACTGTTTTTT.

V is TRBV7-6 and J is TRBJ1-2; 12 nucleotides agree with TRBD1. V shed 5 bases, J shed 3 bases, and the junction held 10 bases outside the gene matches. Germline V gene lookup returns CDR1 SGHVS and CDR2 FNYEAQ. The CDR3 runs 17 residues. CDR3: CASSLAPGQGADYGYTF. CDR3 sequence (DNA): TGTGCCAGCAGCCTCGCCCCGGGACAGGGGGCGGACTATGGCTACACCTTC.

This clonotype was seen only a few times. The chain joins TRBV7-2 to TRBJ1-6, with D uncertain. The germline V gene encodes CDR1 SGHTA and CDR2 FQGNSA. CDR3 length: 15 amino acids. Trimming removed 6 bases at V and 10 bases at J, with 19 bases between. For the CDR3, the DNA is TGTGCCAGCAGGGGAGAACCAAACGGTTTGTCACCCCTCCACTTT. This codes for CASRGEPNGLSPLHF.

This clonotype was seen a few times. The CDR3 nucleotides read TGTGCCAGCAGTTTCTACGGGACTAGCGTCTACAATGAGCAGTTCTTC. Its translation: CASSFYGTSVYNEQFF. The rearrangement links TRBV12-3 or TRBV12-4 to TRBJ2-1; 10 nucleotides align to TRBD2. Unmatched junction bases numbered 5, after V lost 3 bases and J lost 3 bases. This CDR3 has 16 amino acids.

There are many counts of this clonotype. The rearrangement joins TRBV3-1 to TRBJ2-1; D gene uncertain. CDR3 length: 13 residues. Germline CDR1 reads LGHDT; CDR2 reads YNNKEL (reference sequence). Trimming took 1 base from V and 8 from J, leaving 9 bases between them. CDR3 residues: CASSQVYGDEQFF. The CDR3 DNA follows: TGTGCCAGCAGCCAAGTCTACGGAGATGAGCAGTTCTTC.

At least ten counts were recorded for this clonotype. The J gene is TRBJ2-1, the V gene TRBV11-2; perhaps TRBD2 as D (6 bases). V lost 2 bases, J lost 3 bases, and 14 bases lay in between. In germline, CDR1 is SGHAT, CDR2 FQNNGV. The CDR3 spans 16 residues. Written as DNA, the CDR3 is TGTGCCAGCAGCTTATTCGGGAGTTCACTCTACAATGAGCAGTTCTTC. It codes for CASSLFGSSLYNEQFF.

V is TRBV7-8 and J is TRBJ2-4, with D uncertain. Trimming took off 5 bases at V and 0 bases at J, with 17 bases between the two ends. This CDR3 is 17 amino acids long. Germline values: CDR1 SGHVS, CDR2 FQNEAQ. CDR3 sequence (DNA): TGTGCCAGCAGCCGGGTGACGGCCCTCCTAGCCAAAAACATTCAGTACTTC. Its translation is CASSRVTALLAKNIQYF.

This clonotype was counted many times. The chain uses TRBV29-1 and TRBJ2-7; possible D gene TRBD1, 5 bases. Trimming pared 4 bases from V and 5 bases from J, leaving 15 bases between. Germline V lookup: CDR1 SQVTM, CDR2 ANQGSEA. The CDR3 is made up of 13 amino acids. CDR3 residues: CSVVAGKGNEQYF. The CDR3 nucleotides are TGCAGCGTTGTGGCAGGGAAAGGGAACGAGCAGTACTTC.

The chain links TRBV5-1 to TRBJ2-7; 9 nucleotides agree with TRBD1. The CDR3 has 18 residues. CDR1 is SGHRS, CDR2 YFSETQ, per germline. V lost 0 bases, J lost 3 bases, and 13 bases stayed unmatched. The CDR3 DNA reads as TGCGCCAGCAGCTTGGCCTGGGACAGGGCGGAGAGCTTCTACGAGCAGTACTTC. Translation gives CASSLAWDRAESFYEQYF.